Sequencing of this TCR beta chain was carried out in a study of tissue T cells after allogeneic stem cell transplantation (dated by TCRdb to the early 2020s). Broadly, across the study: TCR beta repertoires were profiled across many tissues obtained from research autopsies of patients with and without GVHD, as well as in mouse models of GVHD. On the human side, the study was prospective and observational, with no blinding or randomization. Study-level results and caveats: Blood and spleen T cells captured only a limited portion of the TCR repertoire detected in tissues, in both patients and mice. The study did not determine which tissue TCRs were alloreactive or antigen-specific, and some clones might have been persisting host cells. Not many T cell clones showed up in more than one patient, yet clustering based on motifs uncovered repertoire signatures that were shared across patients in a tissue-specific way. A small and clinically heterogeneous patient cohort was studied, and sampling depth was acknowledged as a limitation. Within patients, how anatomically similar the tissues were was a key factor in shaping TCR repertoire composition, regardless of disease or transplant status.

Library prep was done by the immunoSEQ multiplex PCR assay. TCRbeta CDR3 sequencing was performed at survey depth by Adaptive Biotechnologies, and CDR3 sequences, V/J genes, productive frequency and template counts were reported. TCR beta CDR3 regions were amplified from genomic DNA rather than RNA. Per the authors' processing: Jensen-Shannon divergence was used to quantify pairwise repertoire overlap between tissues, with a value of 1 indicating complete divergence and a value of 0 indicating identical repertoires. Tissues were clustered by single-linkage agglomerative hierarchical clustering of pairwise JSD values, and the clustering results were displayed as dendrograms. GLIPH2 was run on all patient samples with simulation_depth 1000, kmer_min_depth 3 and cdr3_length_cutoff 8, and groups with more than two unique CDR3s were retained. In a standardized tissue-overlap score, Jaccard GLIPH-group overlap across patients was extrapolated to a standard repertoire size of 1000 clones. Associations of diversity with clinical or experimental variables used linear mixed-effect models with tissue fixed effects and individual random effects. In its TCRdb copy, this immuneACCESS table keeps in-frame sequences only and misses some clones. Where compared with another copy, unresolved V genes explain less than half of these, and the others have no known cause. For V, J and clone size, that table is used; D and trimming come from the DNA. The sample table lists thousands of clones, roughly 50% of them with a count of one. Approximately 7.7% of the sample belongs to the ten largest clones.

The trim is 3 bases for V and 3 bases for J, with a gap of 8 bases between the germline ends. CDR1 is given as KGHPV and CDR2 as FQNQEV, both from the germline V gene (reference sequence). The CDR3 has 14 amino acids, counting the end cysteine and phenylalanine. The DNA covers only part of the CDR3, 39 bases in frame from base 1. The sample's time point, from its label and the paper: mouse harvest day 7 after allogeneic transplant. Mouse grafts consisting of 10^7 T-cell-depleted bone marrow cells combined with 10^6 splenic CD5+ T cells were administered by tail vein injection. To model GVHD in mice, a major MHC-mismatch B6 (H2b) into BALB/c (H2d) model was used, and tissues were profiled at day 7 or 14. Mouse tissues and retro-orbital blood were harvested on day 7 or 14 post-transplant using separate sterile tools per animal; livers were flushed beforehand. Before genomic DNA isolation with the DNeasy Blood & Tissue Kit, mouse tissues were minced with razor blades in buffered saline.

Points on this clone: Its antigen specificity is not known. Gene labels and germline sequences for this entry follow the mouse. The read ends 1 residue shy of where the CDR3 ends; the end is completed using the germline J gene.

The sample was lymph node tissue. The sequence links TRBV26 to TRBJ1-4; TRBD1 is a weak D gene call, 6 bases matching. This sequence originates from a female BALB/c mouse given C57BL/6 T cells with graft-versus-host disease after an allogeneic hematopoietic cell transplant. The sequenced part of the CDR3 DNA is TGTGCCAGCAGTCTTACAGGGACCAACGAAAGATTATTT. It encodes CASSLTGTNERLF. The full CDR3 is CASSLTGTNERLFF. Here the CDR3 is joined to the reference TRBV26 and TRBJ1-4 genes, and the full variable domain is: NSKVIQTPRYLVKGQGQKAKMRCIPEKGHPVVFWYQQNKNNEFKFLINFQNQEVLQQIDMTEKRFSAECPSNSPCSLEIQSSEAGDSALYLCASSLTGTNERLFFGHGTKLSVL.